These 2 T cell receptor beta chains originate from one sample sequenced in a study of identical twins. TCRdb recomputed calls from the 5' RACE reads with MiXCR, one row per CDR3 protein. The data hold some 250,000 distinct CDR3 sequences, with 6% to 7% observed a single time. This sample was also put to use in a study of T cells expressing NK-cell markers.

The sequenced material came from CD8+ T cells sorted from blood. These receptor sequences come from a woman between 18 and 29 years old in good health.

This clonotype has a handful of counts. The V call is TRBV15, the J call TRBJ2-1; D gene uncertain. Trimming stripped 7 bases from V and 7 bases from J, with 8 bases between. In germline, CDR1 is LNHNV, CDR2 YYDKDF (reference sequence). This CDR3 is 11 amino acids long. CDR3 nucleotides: TGTGCCACCACTCTAGATAATGAGCAGTTCTTC. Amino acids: CATTLDNEQFF. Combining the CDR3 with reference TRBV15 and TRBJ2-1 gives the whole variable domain DAMVIQNPRYQVTQFGKPVTLSCSQTLNHNVMYWYQQKSSQAPKLLFHYYDKDFNNEADTPDNFQSRRPNTSFCFLDIRSPGLGDTAMYLCATTLDNEQFFGPGTRLTVL.

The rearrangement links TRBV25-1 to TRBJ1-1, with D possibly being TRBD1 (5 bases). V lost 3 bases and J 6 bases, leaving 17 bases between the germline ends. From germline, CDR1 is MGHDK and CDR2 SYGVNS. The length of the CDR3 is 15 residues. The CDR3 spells CASSDNKEIRAEAFF. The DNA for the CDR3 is TGTGCCAGCAGTGATAATAAGGAGATCAGGGCTGAAGCTTTCTTT.